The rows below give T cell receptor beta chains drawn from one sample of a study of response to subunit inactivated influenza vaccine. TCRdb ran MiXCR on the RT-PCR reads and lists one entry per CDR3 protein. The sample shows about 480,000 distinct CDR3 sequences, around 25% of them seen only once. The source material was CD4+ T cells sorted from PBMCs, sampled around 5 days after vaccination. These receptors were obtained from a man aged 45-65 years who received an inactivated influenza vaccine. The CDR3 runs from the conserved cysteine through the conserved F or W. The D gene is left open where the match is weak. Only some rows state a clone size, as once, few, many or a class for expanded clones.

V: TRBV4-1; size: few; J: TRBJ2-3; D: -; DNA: TGCGCCAGCAGCCCACCGATGGACCCCACTACGCAGTATTTT; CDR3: CASSPPMDPTTQYF
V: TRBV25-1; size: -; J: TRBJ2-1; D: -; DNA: TGTGCCAGCAGTGAACTAGCCGGAGGCGGTGAGCAGTTCTTC; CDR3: CASSELAGGGEQFF
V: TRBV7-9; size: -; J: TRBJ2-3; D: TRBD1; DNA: TGTGCCAGCAGCTTCGACAGGGGGCGACGGGATACGCAGTATTTT; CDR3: CASSFDRGRRDTQYF
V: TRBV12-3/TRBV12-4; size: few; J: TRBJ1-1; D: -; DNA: TGTGCCAGCAGCCAAATTGCGGTTGCAGCTTTCTTT; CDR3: CASSQIAVAAFF
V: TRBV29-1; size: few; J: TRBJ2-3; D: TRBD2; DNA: TGCAGCGTCGAACTAGCGGGACGCACAGATACGCAGTATTTT; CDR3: CSVELAGRTDTQYF
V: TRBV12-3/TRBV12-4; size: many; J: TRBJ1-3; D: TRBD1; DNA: TGTGCCAGCAGTCGGGACAGCTCTGGAAACACCATATATTTT; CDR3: CASSRDSSGNTIYF
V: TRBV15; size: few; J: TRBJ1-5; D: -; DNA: TGTGCCACCAGCAGAGAAGTAGGCAATCAGCCCCAGCATTTT; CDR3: CATSREVGNQPQHF
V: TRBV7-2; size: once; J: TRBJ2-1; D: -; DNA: TGTGCCAGCAGATTCTCAGGCAATGAGCAGTTCTTC; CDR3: CASRFSGNEQFF
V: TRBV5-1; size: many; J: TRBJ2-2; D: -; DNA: TGCGCCAGCAGCCCTCATGCGGCGAACACCGGGGAGCTGTTTTTT; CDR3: CASSPHAANTGELFF
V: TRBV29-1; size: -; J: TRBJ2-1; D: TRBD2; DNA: TGCAGCGTCGGGGGGGCTAGCGGGAGGATCAATGAGCAGTTCTTC; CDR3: CSVGGASGRINEQFF
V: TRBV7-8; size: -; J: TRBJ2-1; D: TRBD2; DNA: TGTGCCAGCAGCTACAAATCTAGCGGGGAGTACAATGAGCAGTTCTTC; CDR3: CASSYKSSGEYNEQFF
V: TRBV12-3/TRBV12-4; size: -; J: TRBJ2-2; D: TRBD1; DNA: TGTGCCAGCAGTGAGGGGGACAGGGCGAACACCGGGGAGCTGTTTTTT; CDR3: CASSEGDRANTGELFF
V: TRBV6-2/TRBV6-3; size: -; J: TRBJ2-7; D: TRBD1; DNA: TGTGCCTGCAGTTACAGGGGACCCTACGAGCAGTACTTC; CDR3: CACSYRGPYEQYF
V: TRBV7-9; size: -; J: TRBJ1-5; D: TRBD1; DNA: TGTGCCAGCAGCTTAGCGAGTGGGACAGGCTTAGATCAGCCCCAGCATTTT; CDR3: CASSLASGTGLDQPQHF
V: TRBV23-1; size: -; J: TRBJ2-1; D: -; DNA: TGCGCCAGCAGTCCTTTGAGGGACAATGAGCAGTTCTTC; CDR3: CASSPLRDNEQFF
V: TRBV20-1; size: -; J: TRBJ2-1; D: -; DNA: TGCAGTGCTAGGCGTGTGCATGGGGTCTCTTCCTACAATGAGCAGTTCTTC; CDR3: CSARRVHGVSSYNEQFF
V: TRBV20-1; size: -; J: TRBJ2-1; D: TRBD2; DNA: TGCAGTGCTAGACTTAGCGGGAGGGCGTGGGATGAGCAGTTCTTC; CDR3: CSARLSGRAWDEQFF
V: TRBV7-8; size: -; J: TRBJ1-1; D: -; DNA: TGTGCCAGCAGCTTTTTGGGGATTCACCTTGAAGCTTTCTTT; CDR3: CASSFLGIHLEAFF
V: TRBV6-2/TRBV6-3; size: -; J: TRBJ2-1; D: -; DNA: TGTGCCAGCAGGGGTCAACTTAATTGGGGTCGCTCCTACAATGAGCAGTTCTTC; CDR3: CASRGQLNWGRSYNEQFF
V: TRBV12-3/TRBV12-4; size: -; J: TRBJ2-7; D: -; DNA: TGTGCCAGCAGTTATGTAGCGAAATCCTACGAGCAGTACTTC; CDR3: CASSYVAKSYEQYF
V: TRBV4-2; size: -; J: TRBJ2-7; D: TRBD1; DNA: TGTGCCAGCAGCCAGGCCGGACAGGGATCCTACGAGCAGTACTTC; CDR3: CASSQAGQGSYEQYF
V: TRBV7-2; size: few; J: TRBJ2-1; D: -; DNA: TGTGCCAGCAGCTTTGGTCAGGAGTACAATGAGCAGTTCTTC; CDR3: CASSFGQEYNEQFF
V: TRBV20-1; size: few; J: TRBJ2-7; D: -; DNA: TGCAGTGTGACCAGCGCGGCCCTCTACGAGCAGTACTTC; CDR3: CSVTSAALYEQYF
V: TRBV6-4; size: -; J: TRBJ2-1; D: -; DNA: TGTGCCAGCAGGGGGGAGTTTTTGAGCAATGAGCAGTTCTTC; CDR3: CASRGEFLSNEQFF
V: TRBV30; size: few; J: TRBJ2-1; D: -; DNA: TGTGCCTGGAACATAATAGCGAGTGAGCAGTTCTTC; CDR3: CAWNIIASEQFF
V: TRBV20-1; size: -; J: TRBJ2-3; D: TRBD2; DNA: TGCAGTGCTCAAGCGGGAGGGACAGATACGCAGTATTTT; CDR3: CSAQAGGTDTQYF
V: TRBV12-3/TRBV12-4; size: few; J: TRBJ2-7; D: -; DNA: TGTGCCAGCAGCCGCCAACAAGGCGGAAAGTACTTC; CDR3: CASSRQQGGKYF
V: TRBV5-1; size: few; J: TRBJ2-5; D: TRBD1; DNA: TGCGCCAGCAGCTTGGGTCCAGGGGGTAAAGAGACCCAGTACTTC; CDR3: CASSLGPGGKETQYF
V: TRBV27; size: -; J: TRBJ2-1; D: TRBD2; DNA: TGTGCCAGCTCCTACGCAGGGAGGGACAATGAGCAGTTCTTC; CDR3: CASSYAGRDNEQFF
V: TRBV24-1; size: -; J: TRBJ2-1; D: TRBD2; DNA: TGTGCCACCAGTGCGGCTAGCGGGACAACTTCCTACAATGAGCAGTTCTTC; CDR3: CATSAASGTTSYNEQFF
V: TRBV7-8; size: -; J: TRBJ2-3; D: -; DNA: TGTGCCAGCAGTCGAGAGAGGTACAGCACAGATACGCAGTATTTT; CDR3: CASSRERYSTDTQYF
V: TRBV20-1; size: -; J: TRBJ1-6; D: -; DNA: TGCAGTGCTAATCGACTCATTAATTCACCCCTCCACTTT; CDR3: CSANRLINSPLHF
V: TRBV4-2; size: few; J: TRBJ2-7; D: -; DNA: TGTGCCAGCAGCCAAGAGAGACAGGTTCCTGGGGAGCAGTACTTC; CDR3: CASSQERQVPGEQYF
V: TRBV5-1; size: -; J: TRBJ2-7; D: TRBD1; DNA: TGCGCCAGCAGCTTGGGTGGGACAGGGAGTAGCAAGCAGTACTTC; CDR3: CASSLGGTGSSKQYF
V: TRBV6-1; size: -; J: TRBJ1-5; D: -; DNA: TGTGCCAGCAGTCAACATTCCGGGGTGGATCAGCCCCAGCATTTT; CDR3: CASSQHSGVDQPQHF
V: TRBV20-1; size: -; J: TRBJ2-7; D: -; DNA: TGCAGTGCTAGTGCTAGCACTTACGAGCAGTACTTC; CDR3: CSASASTYEQYF
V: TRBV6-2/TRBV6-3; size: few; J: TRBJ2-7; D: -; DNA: TGTGCCAGCAGCAACTCCCCCCGTGAGCAGTACTTC; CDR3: CASSNSPREQYF
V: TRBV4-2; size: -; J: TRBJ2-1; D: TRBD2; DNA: TGTGCCAGCAGCCAAGGTGCTAGCGGGAATGAGCAGTTCTTC; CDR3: CASSQGASGNEQFF
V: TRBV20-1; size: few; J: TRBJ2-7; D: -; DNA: TGCAGTGCTAGAGACTCCCAGAGAAGCTCCTACGAGCAGTACTTC; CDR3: CSARDSQRSSYEQYF
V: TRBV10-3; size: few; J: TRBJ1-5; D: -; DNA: TGTGCCATCAAGGCGGCGGAGGGAGGCAATCAGCCCCAGCATTTT; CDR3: CAIKAAEGGNQPQHF
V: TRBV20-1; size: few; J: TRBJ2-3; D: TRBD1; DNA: TGCAGTGCAACCGGGACAGGGAGGGCAGATACGCAGTATTTT; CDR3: CSATGTGRADTQYF
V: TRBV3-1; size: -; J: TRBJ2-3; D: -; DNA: TGTGCCAGCAGCCGGGACCGAATAGATACGCAGTATTTT; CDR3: CASSRDRIDTQYF
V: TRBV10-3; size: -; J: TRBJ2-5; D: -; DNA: TGTGCCATCAGTGAGTCGAGTGACAGTAAAGAGACCCAGTACTTC; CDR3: CAISESSDSKETQYF
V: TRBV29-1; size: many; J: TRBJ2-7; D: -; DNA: TGCAGCGCCCTGACGGAATCCTACGAGCAGTACTTC; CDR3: CSALTESYEQYF
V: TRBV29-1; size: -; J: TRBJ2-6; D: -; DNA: TGCAGCGTCGGCGACGGGGCCAACGTCCTGACTTTC; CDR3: CSVGDGANVLTF
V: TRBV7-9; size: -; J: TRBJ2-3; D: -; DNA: TGTGCCAGCAGCCCAGCCGGGGGCGCAATCACAGATACGCAGTATTTT; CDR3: CASSPAGGAITDTQYF
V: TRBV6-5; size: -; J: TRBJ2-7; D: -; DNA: TGTGCCAGCAGTAACCACGGCTACGAGCAGTACTTC; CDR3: CASSNHGYEQYF
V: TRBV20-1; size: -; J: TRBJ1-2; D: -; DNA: TGCAGAACTGACGCTGGGACTCAAGAGTCCAACTATGGCTACACCTTC; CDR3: CRTDAGTQESNYGYTF
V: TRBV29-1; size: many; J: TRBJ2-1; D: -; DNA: TGCAGCGTGGGGAGAACCTCCTACAATGAGCAGTTCTTC; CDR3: CSVGRTSYNEQFF
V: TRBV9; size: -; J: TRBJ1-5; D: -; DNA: TGTGCCAGCACCTCCGCTATGGGTAACAATCAGCCCCAGCATTTT; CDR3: CASTSAMGNNQPQHF
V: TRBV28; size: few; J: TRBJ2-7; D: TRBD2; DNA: TGTGCCAGCAGACGTCTAGCGGAACTCTACGAGCAGTACTTC; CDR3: CASRRLAELYEQYF
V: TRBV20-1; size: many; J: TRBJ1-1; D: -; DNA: TGCAGTGCTAGAGATCGGAGGAACACTGAAGCTTTCTTT; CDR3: CSARDRRNTEAFF
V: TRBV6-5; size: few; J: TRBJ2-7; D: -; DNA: TGTGCCAGCAGTTATCTTGGCGAGCAGTACTTC; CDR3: CASSYLGEQYF
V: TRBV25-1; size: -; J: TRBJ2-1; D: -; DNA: TGTGCCAGCAGTAAATTCCCATACAATGAGCAGTTCTTC; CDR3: CASSKFPYNEQFF
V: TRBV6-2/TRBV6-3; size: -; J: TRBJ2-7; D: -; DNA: TGTGCCAGCAGTTATTCAGGGGCCGGCGAGCAGTACTTC; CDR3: CASSYSGAGEQYF
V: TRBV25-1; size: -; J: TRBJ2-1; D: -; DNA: TGTGCCAGCAGGGACAGCTCCTACGAGCAGTTCTTC; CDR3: CASRDSSYEQFF
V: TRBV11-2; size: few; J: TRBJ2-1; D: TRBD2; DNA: TGTGCCAGCAGCTTCGGGGGGGAAAGGGTCAATGAGCAGTTCTTC; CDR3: CASSFGGERVNEQFF
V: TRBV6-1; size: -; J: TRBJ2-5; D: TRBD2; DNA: TGTGCCAGCCTCGGACTAGCCCAAGAGACCCAGTACTTC; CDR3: CASLGLAQETQYF
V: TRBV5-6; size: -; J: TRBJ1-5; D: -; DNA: TGTGCCAGCACCATGGGGAGCAATCAGCCCCAGCATTTT; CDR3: CASTMGSNQPQHF